The clone carrying this TCR beta chain has at least ten counts. No antigen is known for it. It was RNA transcripts that yielded the amplified TCR beta CDR3 regions. The study used the HTBI primer set for a first-round RT-PCR of the TCR CDR3. TCRdb redid the calling of the multiplex PCR reads with MiXCR, one entry per CDR3 protein. The profile shows about 260,000 distinct CDR3 sequences, over 15% of them singletons. This sample was taken from a study of T cells in Graves' hyperthyroidism and ophthalmopathy. Study summary: Peripheral blood collection took place at initial diagnosis, before any treatment.

Fresh 10 ml peripheral blood yielded PBMCs. Study-level findings and limits: Expanded thyroid clonotypes (above 0.001) were mostly also found in blood.

The V and J ends lost 4 bases and 5 bases respectively, with 8 bases between them. The CDR3 consists of 11 residues. Germline V gene data show CDR1 as GTSNPN and CDR2 as SVGIG (reference sequence). This TCR was recovered from a woman younger than 30 with Graves' ophthalmopathy. Sequenced material: blood. The chain recombines TRBV30 with TRBJ1-1; D is unclear. The CDR3 region is CAWMVRTEAFF. CDR3 nucleotides: TGTGCCTGGATGGTTAGGACTGAAGCTTTCTTT.